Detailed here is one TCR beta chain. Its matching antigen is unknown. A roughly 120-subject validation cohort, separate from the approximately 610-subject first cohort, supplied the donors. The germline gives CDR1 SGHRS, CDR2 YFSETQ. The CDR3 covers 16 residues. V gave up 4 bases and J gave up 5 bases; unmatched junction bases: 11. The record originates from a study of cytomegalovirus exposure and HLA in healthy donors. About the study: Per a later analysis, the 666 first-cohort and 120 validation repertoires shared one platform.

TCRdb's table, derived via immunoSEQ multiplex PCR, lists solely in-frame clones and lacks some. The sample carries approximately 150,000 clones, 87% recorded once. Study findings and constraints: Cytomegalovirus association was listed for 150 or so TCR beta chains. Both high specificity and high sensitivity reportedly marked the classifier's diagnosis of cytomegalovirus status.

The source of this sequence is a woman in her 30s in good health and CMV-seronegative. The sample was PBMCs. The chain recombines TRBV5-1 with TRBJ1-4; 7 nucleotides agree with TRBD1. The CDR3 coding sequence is TGCGCCAGCAGCATCACCCGGGACAGCCGAAATGAAAAACTGTTTTTT. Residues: CASSITRDSRNEKLFF.